This TCR beta chain was found in a study of shared clonotypes between healthy human individuals. Study-wide results and limits: Larger richness was generally estimated for naive than memory subsets.

The method was immunoSEQ multiplex PCR; TCRdb's version includes in-frame clones alone and lacks a portion of them. Found here are hundreds of thousands of clones, 95% to 96% of them singletons; the top ten hold roughly 0.1%. Germline lookup yields CDR1 SEHNR and CDR2 FQNEAQ (reference sequence). V lost 3 bases, J lost 0 bases, and 10 bases stayed unmatched. The CDR3 runs 17 residues. The naive CD8 fraction comprised CD45RO-negative cells positively selected for CCR7 and excluded terminally differentiated effector memory CD45RA+ cells. For this clone: No antigen is known for it.

The rearrangement uses TRBV7-9 and TRBJ2-5, with 7 positions matching TRBD1. The clonotype originates from a woman aged 25 to 39 in good health. The sequenced sample was naive CD8+ T cells sorted from blood. CDR3: CASSFPVEGTDQETQYF. The DNA for the CDR3 is TGTGCCAGCAGCTTCCCGGTCGAAGGGACAGACCAAGAGACCCAGTACTTC.